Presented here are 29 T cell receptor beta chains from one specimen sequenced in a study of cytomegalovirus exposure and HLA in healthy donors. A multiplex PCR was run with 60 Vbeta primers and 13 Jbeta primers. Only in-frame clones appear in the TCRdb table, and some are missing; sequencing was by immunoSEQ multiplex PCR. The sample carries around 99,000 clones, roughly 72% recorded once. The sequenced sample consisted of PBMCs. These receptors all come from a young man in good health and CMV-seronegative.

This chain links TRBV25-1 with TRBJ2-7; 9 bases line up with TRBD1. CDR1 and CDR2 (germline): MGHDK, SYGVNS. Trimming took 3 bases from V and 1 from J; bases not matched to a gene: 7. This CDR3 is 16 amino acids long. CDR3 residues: CASSDLAGTGSYEQYF. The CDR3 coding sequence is TGTGCCAGCAGTGACTTGGCCGGGACAGGGTCCTACGAGCAGTACTTC.

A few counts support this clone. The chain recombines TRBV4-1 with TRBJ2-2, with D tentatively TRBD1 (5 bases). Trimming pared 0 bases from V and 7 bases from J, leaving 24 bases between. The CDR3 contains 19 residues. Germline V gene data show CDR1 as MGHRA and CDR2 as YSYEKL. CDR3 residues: CASSQEYPQGPRSGGELFF. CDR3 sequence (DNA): TGCGCCAGCAGCCAAGAATATCCGCAGGGTCCCCGGAGTGGCGGGGAGCTGTTTTTT.

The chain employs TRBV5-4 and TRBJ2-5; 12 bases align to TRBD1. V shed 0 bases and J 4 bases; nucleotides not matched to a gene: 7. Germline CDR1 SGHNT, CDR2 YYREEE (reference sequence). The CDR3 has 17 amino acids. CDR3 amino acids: CASSLAPGTGGGETQYF. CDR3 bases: TGTGCCAGCAGCTTGGCACCCGGGACAGGGGGCGGAGAGACCCAGTACTTC.

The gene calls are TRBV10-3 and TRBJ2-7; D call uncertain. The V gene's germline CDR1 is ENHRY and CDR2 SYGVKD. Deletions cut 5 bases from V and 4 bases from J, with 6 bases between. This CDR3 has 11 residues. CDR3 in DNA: TGTGCCATCAGTCTCGGGTACGAGCAGTACTTC. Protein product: CAISLGYEQYF.

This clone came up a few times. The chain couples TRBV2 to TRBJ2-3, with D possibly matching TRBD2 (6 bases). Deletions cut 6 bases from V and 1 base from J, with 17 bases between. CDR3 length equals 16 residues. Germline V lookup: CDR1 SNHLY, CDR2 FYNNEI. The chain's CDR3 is CASSSSPGTGTDTQYF. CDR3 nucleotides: TGTGCCAGCAGCTCCTCACCTGGGACTGGCACAGATACGCAGTATTTT.

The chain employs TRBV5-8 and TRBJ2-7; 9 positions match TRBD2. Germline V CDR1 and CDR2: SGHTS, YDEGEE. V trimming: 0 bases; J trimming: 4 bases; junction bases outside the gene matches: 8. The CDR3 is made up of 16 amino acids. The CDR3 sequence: CASSLGSSGARYEQYF. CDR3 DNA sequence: TGTGCCAGCAGCTTGGGGTCTAGCGGGGCAAGGTACGAGCAGTACTTC. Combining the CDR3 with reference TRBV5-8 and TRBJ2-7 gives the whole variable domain EAGVTQSPTHLIKTRGQQATLRCSPISGHTSVYWYQQALGLGLQFLLWYDEGEERNRGNFPPRFSGRQFPNYSSELNVNALELEDSALYLCASSLGSSGARYEQYFGPGTRLTVT.

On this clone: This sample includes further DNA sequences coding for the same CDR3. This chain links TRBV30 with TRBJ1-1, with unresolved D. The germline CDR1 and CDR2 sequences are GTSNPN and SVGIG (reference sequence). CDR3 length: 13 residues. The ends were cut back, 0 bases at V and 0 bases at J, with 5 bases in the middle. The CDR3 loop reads CAWSVSLNTEAFF. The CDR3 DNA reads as TGTGCCTGGAGTGTAAGCCTGAACACTGAAGCTTTCTTT.

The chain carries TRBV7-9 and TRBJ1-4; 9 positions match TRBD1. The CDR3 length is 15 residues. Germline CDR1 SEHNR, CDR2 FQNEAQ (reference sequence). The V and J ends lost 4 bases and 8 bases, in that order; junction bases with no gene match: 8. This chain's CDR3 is CASSSSGQGKEKLFF. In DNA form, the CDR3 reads TGTGCCAGCAGCTCCTCGGGACAGGGAAAGGAAAAACTGTTTTTT.

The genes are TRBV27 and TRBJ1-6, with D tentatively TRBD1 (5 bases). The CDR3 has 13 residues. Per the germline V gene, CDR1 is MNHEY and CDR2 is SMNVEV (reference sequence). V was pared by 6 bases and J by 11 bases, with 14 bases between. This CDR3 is CASRRGQGTPLHF. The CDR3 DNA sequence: TGTGCCAGCAGGCGCGGACAAGGCACACCCCTCCACTTT.

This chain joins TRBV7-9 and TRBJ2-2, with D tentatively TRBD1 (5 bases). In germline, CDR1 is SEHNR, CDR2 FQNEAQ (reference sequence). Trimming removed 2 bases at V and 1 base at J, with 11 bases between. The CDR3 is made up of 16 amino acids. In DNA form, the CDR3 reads TGTGCCAGCAGCTTAAATCAGGGAAAGAACACCGGGGAGCTGTTTTTT. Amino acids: CASSLNQGKNTGELFF. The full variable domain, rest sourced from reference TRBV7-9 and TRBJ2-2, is DTGVSQNPRHKITKRGQNVTFRCDPISEHNRLYWYRQTLGQGPEFLTYFQNEAQLEKSRLLSDRFSAERPKGSFSTLEIQRTEQGDSAMYLCASSLNQGKNTGELFFGEGSRLTVL.

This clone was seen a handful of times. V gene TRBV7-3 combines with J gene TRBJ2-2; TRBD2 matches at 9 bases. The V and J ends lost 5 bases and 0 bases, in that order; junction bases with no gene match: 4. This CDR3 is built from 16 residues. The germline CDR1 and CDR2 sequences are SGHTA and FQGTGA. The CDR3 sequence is CASSQAGGPNTGELFF. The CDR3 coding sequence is TGTGCCAGCAGCCAAGCGGGGGGCCCGAACACCGGGGAGCTGTTTTTT.

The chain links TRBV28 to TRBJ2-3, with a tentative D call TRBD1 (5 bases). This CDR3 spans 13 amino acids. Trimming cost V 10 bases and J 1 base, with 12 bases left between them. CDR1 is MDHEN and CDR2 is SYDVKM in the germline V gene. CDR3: CATTQGGTDTQYF. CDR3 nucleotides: TGTGCCACCACTCAAGGGGGCACAGATACGCAGTATTTT.

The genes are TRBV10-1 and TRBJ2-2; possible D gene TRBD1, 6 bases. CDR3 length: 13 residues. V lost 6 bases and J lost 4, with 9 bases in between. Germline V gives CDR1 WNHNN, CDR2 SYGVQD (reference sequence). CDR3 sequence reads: CASRQGSTGELFF. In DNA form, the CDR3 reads TGCGCCAGCAGGCAGGGGAGCACCGGGGAGCTGTTTTTT.

CDR3 DNA: TGTGCCAGCAGTACCGGGACAGGGAATTCATATCAGCCCCAGCATTTT. This translates into CASSTGTGNSYQPQHF. The V and J genes are TRBV2 and TRBJ1-5, with 9 bases fitting TRBD1. The CDR3 runs 16 residues. From germline, CDR1 is SNHLY and CDR2 FYNNEI. V was clipped by 5 bases and J by 5 bases; unmatched bases: 10.

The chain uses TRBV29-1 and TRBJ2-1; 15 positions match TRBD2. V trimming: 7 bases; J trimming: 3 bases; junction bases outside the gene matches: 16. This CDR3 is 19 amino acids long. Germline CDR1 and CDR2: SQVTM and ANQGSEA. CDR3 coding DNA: TGCAGCGCTAAACCGGGACTAGCGGGAGGTAGGACTTTCTACAATGAGCAGTTCTTC. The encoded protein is CSAKPGLAGGRTFYNEQFF.

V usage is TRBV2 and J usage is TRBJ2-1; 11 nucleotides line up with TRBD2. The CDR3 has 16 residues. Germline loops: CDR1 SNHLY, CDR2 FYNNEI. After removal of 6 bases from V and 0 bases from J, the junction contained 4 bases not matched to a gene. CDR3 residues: CASRGTSGSSYNEQFF. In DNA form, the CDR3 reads TGTGCCAGCAGGGGGACTAGCGGAAGCTCCTACAATGAGCAGTTCTTC.

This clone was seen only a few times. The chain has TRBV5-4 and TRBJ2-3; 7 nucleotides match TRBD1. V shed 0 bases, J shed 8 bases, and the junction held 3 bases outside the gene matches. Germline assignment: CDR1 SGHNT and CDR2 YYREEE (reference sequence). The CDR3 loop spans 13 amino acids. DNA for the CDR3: TGTGCCAGCAGCTTGGATCCAGGGGGTACGCAGTATTTT. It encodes CASSLDPGGTQYF. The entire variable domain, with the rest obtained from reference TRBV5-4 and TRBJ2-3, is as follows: ETGVTQSPTHLIKTRGQQVTLRCSSQSGHNTVSWYQQALGQGPQFIFQYYREEENGRGNFPPRFSGLQFPNYSSELNVNALELDDSALYLCASSLDPGGTQYFGPGTRLTVL.

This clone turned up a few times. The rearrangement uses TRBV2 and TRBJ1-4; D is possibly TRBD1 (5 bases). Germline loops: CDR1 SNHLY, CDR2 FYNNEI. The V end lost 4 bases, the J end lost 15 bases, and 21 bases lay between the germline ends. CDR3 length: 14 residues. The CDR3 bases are TGTGCCAGCAGTGCGCGGCGGGGGGGAAATGAGATGTTTTTT. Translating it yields CASSARRGGNEMFF.

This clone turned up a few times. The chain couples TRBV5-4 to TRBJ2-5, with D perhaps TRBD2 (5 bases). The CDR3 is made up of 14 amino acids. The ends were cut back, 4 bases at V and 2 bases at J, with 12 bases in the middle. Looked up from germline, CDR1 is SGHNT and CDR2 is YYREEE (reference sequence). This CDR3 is CASSPELAQETQYF. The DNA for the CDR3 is TGTGCCAGCAGCCCTGAGCTAGCACAAGAGACCCAGTACTTC. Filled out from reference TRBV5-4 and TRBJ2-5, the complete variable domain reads ETGVTQSPTHLIKTRGQQVTLRCSSQSGHNTVSWYQQALGQGPQFIFQYYREEENGRGNFPPRFSGLQFPNYSSELNVNALELDDSALYLCASSPELAQETQYFGPGTRLLVL.

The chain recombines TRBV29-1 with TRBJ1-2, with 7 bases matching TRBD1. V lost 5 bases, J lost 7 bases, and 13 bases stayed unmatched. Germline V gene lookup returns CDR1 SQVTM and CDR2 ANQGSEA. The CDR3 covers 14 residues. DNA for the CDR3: TGCAGCGTTACGGAGTCTGACAGGGCTGCTGGCTACACCTTC. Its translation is CSVTESDRAAGYTF.

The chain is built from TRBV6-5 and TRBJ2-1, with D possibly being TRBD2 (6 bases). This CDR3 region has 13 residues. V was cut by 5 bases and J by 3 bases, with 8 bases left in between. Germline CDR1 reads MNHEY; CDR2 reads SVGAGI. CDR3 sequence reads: CASSRDFYNEQFF. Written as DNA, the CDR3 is TGTGCCAGCAGTCGGGACTTCTACAATGAGCAGTTCTTC.

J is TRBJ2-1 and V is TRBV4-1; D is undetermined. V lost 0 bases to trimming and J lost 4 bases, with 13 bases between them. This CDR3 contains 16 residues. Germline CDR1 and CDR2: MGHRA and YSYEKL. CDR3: CASSQDYAVLYNEQFF. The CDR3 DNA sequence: TGCGCCAGCAGCCAAGATTACGCGGTACTTTACAATGAGCAGTTCTTC.

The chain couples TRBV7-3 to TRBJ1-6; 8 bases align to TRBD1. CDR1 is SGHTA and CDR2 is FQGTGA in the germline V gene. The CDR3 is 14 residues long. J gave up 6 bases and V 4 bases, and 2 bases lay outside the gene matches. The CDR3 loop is CASSSQGANSPLHF. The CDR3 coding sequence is TGTGCCAGCAGCTCCCAGGGGGCTAATTCACCCCTCCACTTT.

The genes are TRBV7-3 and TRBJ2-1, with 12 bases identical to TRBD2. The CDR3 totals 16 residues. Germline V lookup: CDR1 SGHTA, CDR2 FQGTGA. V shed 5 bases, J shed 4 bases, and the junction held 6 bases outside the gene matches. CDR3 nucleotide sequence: TGTGCCAGCAGCATGACTAGCGGGAGTGGGTACAATGAGCAGTTCTTC. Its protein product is CASSMTSGSGYNEQFF. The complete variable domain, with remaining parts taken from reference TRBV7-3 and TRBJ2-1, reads GAGVSQTPSNKVTEKGKYVELRCDPISGHTALYWYRQSLGQGPEFLIYFQGTGAADDSGLPNDRFFAVRPEGSVSTLKIQRTERGDSAVYLCASSMTSGSGYNEQFFGPGTRLTVL.

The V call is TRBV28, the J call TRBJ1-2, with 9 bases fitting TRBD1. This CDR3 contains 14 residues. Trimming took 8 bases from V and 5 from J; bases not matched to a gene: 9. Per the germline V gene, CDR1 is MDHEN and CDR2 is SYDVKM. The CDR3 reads CASYRGQGVYGYTF. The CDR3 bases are TGTGCCAGCTACAGGGGGCAGGGCGTATATGGCTACACCTTC.

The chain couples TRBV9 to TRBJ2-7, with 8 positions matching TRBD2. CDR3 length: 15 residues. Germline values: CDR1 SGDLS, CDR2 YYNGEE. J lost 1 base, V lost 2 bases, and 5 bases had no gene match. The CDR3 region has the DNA TGTGCCAGCAGCGTGTCCAGCGGGGGATCCTACGAGCAGTACTTC. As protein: CASSVSSGGSYEQYF. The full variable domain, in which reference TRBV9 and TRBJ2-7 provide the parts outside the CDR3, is DSGVTQTPKHLITATGQRVTLRCSPRSGDLSVYWYQQSLDQGLQFLIQYYNGEERAKGNILERFSAQQFPDLHSELNLSSLELGDSALYFCASSVSSGGSYEQYFGPGTRLTVT.

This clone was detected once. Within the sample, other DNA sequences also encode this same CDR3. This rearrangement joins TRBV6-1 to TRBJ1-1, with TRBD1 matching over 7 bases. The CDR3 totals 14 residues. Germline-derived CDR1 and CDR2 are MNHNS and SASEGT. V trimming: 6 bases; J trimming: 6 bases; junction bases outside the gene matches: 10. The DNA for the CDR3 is TGTGCCAGCAGGCGGGCGGGGACAGATGCTGAAGCTTTCTTT. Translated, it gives CASRRAGTDAEAFF.

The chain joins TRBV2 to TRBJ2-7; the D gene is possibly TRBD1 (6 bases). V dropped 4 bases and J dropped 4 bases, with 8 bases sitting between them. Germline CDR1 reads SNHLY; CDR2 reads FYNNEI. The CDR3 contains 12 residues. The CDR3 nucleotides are TGTGCCAGCAGTGGGACAGCATACGAGCAGTACTTC. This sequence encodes CASSGTAYEQYF.

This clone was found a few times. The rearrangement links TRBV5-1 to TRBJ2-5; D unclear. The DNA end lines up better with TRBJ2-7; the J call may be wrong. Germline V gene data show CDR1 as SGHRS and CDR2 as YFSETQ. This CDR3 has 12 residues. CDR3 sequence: CASSLGLSEQYF. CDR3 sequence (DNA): TGCGCCAGCAGCTTGGGACTCTCCGAGCAGTACTTC.